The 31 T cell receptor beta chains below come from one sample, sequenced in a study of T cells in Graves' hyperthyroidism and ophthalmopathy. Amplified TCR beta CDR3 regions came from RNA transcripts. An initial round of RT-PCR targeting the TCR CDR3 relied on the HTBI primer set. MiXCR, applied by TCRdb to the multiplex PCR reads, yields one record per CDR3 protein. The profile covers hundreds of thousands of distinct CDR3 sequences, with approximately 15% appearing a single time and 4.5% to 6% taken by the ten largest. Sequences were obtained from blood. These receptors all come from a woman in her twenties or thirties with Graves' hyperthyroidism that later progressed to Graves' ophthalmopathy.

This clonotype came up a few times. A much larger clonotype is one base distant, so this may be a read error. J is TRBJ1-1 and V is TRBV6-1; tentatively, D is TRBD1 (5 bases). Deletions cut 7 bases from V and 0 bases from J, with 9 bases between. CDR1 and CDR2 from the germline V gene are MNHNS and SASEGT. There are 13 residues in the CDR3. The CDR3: CASTRGVNTEAFF. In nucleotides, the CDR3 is TGTGCCAGCACCCGGGGGGTGAACACTGAAGCTTTCTTT.

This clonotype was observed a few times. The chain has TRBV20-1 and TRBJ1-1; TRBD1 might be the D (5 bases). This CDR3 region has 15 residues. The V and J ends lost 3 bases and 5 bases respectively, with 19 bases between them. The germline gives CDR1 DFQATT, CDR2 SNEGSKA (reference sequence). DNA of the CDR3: TGCAGTGCTAGTTGGCAGGGTGGGAGTTTTACTGAAGCTTTCTTT. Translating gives CSASWQGGSFTEAFF.

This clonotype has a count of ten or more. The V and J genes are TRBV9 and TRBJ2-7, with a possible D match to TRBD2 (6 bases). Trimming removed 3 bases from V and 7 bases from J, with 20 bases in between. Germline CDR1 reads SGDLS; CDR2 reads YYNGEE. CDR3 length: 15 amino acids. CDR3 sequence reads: CASSARGTRAEEQYF. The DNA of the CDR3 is TGTGCCAGCAGCGCCCGCGGGACGAGGGCGGAAGAGCAGTACTTC.

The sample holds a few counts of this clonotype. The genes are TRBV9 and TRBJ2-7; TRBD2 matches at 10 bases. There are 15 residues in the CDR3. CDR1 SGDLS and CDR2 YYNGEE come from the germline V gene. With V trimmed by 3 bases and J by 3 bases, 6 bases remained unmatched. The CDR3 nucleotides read TGTGCCAGCAGCGCCCAACTAGCGGGGAGCTACGAGCAGTACTTC. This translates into CASSAQLAGSYEQYF. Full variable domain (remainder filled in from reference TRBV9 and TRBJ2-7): DSGVTQTPKHLITATGQRVTLRCSPRSGDLSVYWYQQSLDQGLQFLIQYYNGEERAKGNILERFSAQQFPDLHSELNLSSLELGDSALYFCASSAQLAGSYEQYFGPGTRLTVT.

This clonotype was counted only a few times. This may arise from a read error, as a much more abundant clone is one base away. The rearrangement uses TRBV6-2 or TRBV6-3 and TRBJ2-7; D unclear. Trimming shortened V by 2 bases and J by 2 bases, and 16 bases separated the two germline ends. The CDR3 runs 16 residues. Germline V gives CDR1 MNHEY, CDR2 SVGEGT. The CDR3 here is CASSYNPLQSPYEQYF. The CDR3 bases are TGTGCCAGCAGTTACAATCCTTTACAGAGCCCCTACGAGCAGTACTTC.

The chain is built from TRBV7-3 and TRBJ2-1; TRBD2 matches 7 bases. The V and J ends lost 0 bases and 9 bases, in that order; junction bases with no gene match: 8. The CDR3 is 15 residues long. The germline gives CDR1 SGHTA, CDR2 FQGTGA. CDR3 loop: CASSLTEAGKVEQFF. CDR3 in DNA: TGTGCCAGCAGCTTAACGGAAGCGGGAAAGGTTGAGCAGTTCTTC.

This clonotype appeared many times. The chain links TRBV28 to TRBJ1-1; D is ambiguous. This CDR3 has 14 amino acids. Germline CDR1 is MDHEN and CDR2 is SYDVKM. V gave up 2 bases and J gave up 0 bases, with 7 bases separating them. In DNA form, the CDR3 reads TGTGCCAGCAGTTTAGTCTCAGTGAACACTGAAGCTTTCTTT. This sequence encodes CASSLVSVNTEAFF.

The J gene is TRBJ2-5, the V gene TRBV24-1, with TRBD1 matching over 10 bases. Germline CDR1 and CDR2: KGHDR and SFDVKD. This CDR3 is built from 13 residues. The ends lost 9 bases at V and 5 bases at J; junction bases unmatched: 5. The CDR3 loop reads CATRTGGRETQYF. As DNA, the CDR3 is TGTGCCACCCGGACAGGGGGAAGGGAGACCCAGTACTTC.

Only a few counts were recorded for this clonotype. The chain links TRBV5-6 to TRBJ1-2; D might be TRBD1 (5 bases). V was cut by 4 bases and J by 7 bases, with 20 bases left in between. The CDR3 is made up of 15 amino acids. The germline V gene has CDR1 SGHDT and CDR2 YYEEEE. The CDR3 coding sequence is TGTGCCAGCAGCCCGATCGTGTGGCAGGGTGGTGGCTACACCTTC. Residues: CASSPIVWQGGGYTF. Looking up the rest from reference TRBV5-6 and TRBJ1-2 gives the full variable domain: DAGVTQSPTHLIKTRGQQVTLRCSPKSGHDTVSWYQQALGQGPQFIFQYYEEEERQRGNFPDRFSGHQFPNYSSELNVNALLLGDSALYLCASSPIVWQGGGYTFGSGTRLTVV.

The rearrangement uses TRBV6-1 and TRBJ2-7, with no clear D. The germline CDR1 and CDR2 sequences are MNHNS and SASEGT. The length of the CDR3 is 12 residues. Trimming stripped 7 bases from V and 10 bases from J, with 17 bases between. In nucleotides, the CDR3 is TGTGCCAGCACCCGAACCCCCTACGCCCAGTACTTC. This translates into CASTRTPYAQYF.

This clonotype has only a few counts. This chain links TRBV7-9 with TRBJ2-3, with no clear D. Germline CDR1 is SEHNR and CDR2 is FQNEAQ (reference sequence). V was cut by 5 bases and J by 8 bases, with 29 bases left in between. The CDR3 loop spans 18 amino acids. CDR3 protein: CASSPRRGKQWGSRTQYF. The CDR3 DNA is TGTGCCAGCAGCCCCAGACGCGGCAAGCAGTGGGGATCGCGTACGCAGTATTTT.

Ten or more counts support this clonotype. The CDR3 DNA sequence: TGTGCCAGCAGCTTAAGGGGCAACATCGGGCAGTTCTTC. Its translation is CASSLRGNIGQFF. This chain uses TRBV13 with TRBJ2-1, with D tentatively TRBD1 (5 bases). In germline, CDR1 is PRHDT, CDR2 FYEKMQ (reference sequence). V was trimmed by 2 bases and J by 12 bases, leaving 14 bases between them. This CDR3 has 13 amino acids.

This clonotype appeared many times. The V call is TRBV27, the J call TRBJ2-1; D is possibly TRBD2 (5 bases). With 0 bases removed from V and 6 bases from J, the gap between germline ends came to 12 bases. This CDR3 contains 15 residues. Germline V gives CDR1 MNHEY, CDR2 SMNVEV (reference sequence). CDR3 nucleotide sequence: TGTGCCAGCAGTTTATCGACGGACTGGTCCAATGAGCAGTTCTTC. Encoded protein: CASSLSTDWSNEQFF.

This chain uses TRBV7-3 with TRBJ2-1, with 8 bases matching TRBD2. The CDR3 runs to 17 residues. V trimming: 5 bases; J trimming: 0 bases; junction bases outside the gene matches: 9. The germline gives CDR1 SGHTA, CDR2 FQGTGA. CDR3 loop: CASSLSGSGNSYNEQFF. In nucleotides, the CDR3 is TGTGCCAGCAGCCTTTCAGGTAGCGGGAACTCCTACAATGAGCAGTTCTTC.

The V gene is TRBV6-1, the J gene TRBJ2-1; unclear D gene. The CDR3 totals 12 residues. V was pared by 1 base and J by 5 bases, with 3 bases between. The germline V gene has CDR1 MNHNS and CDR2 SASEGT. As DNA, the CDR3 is TGTGCCAGCAGTGAAGGGGACAATGAGCAGTTCTTC. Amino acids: CASSEGDNEQFF.

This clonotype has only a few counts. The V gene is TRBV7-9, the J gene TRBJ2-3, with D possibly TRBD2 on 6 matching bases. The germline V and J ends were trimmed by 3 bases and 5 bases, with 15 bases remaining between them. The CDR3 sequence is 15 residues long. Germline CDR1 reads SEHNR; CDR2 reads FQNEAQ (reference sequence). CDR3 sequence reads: CASSFRESIVDTQYF. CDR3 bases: TGTGCCAGCAGCTTCCGGGAGTCTATCGTAGATACGCAGTATTTT.

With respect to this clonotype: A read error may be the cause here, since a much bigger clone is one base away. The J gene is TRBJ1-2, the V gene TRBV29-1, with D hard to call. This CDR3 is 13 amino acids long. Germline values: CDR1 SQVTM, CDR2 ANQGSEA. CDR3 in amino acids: CSVEGTDRYGCTF. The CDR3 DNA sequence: TGCAGCGTTGAAGGCACCGACCGCTATGGCTGCACCTTC.

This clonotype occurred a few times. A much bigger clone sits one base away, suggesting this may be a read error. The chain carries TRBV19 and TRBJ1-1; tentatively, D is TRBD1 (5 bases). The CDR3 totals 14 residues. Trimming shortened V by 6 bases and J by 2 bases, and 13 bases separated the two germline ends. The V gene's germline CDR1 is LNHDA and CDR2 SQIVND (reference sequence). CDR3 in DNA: TGTGCCAGTAGACCACAGGAAAGAAACACTGAAGCTTTCTTT. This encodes CASRPQERNTEAFF.

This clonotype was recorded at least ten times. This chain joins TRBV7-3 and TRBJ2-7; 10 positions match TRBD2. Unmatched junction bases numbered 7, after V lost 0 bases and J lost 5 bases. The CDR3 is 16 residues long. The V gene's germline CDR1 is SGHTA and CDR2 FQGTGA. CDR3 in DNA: TGTGCCAGCAGCTTAACAGCTAGCGGGAGTATGAACGAGCAGTACTTC. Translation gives CASSLTASGSMNEQYF. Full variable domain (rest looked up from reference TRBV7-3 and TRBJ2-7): GAGVSQTPSNKVTEKGKYVELRCDPISGHTALYWYRQSLGQGPEFLIYFQGTGAADDSGLPNDRFFAVRPEGSVSTLKIQRTERGDSAVYLCASSLTASGSMNEQYFGPGTRLTVT.

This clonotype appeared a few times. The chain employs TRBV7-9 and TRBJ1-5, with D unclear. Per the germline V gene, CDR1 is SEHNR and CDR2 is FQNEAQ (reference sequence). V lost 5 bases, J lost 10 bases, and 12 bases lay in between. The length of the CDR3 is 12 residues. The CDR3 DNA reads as TGTGCCAGCAGCCCTGGGCCAGAACCCCAGCATTTT. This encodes CASSPGPEPQHF. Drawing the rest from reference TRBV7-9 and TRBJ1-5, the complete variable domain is DTGVSQNPRHKITKRGQNVTFRCDPISEHNRLYWYRQTLGQGPEFLTYFQNEAQLEKSRLLSDRFSAERPKGSFSTLEIQRTEQGDSAMYLCASSPGPEPQHFGDGTRLSIL.

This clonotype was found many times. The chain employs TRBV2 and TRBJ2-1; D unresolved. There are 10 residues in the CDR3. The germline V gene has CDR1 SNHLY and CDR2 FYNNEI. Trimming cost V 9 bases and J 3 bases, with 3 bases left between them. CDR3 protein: CASYYNEQFF. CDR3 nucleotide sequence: TGTGCCAGTTACTACAATGAGCAGTTCTTC.

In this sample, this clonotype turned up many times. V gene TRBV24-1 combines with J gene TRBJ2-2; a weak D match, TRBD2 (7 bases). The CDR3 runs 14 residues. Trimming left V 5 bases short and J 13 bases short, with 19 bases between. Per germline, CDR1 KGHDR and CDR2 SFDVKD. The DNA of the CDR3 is TGTGCCACCAGTGTTCGGGGGGCTCCGATGCGGCTGTTTTTT. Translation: CATSVRGAPMRLFF.

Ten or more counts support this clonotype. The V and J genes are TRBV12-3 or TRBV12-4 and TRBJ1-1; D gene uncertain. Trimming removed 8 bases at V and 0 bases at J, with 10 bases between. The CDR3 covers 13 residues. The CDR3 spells CASFDGMNTEAFF. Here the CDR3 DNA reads TGTGCCAGCTTTGACGGGATGAACACTGAAGCTTTCTTT.

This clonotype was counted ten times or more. The chain's CDR3 is CSARPTATGELFF. The CDR3 nucleotides are TGCAGTGCTAGACCGACGGCCACCGGGGAGCTGTTTTTT. The chain combines TRBV20-1 with TRBJ2-2, with D hard to call. The CDR3 totals 13 residues. The germline V gene has CDR1 DFQATT and CDR2 SNEGSKA (reference sequence). Trimming shortened V by 2 bases and J by 4 bases, and 8 bases separated the two germline ends.

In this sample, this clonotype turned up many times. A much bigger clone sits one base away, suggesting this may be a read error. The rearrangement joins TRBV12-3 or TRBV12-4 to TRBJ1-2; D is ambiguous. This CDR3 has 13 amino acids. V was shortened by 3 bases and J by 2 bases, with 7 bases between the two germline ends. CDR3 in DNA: TGTGCCAGCAGTTTGCAGGAGAACTATGGCTACACCTTC. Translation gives CASSLQENYGYTF.

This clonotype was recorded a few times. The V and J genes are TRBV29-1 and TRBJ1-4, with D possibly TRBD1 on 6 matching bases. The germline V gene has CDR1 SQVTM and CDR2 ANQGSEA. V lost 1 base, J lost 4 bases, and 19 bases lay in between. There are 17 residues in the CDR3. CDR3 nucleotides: TGCAGCGTTGAAGTCTCCGGGACATGGGGGCTTAATGAAAAACTGTTTTTT. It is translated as CSVEVSGTWGLNEKLFF.

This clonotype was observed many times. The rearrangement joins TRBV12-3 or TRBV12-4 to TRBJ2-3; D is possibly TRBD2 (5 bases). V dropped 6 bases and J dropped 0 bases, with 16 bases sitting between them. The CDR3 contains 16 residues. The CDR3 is CASSPGERRSTDTQYF. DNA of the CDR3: TGTGCCAGCAGCCCCGGGGAGCGACGAAGCACAGATACGCAGTATTTT.

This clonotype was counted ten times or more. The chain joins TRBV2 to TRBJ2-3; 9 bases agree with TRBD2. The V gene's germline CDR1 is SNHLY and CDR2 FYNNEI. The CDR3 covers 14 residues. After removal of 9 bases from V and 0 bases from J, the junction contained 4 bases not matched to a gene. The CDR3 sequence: CARTSGTSTDTQYF. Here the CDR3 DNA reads TGTGCCAGGACTAGCGGCACCAGCACAGATACGCAGTATTTT.

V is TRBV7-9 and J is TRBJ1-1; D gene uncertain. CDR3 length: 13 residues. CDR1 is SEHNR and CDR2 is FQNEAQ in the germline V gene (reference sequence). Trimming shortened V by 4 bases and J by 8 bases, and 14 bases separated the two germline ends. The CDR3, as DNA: TGTGCCAGCAGCTCCTCTTTACTACAGGAAGCTTTCTTT. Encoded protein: CASSSSLLQEAFF.

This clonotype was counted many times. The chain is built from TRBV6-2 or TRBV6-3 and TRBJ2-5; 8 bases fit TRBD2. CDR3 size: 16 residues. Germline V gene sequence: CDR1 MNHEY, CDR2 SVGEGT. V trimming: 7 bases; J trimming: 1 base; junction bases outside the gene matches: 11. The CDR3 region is CASISRASGPQETQYF. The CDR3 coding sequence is TGTGCCAGCATTTCGAGGGCTAGCGGGCCCCAAGAGACCCAGTACTTC.

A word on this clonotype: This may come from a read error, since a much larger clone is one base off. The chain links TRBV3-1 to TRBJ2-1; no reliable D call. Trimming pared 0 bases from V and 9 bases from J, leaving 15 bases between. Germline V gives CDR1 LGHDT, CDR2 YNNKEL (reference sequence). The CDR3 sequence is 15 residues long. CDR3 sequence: CASSQDNGSSGEQFF. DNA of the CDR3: TGTGCCAGCAGCCAAGATAACGGGTCCTCGGGTGAGCAGTTCTTC.